Listed below are T cell receptor beta chains from one sample, sequenced in a study of pediatric ulcerative colitis. Clones were sequenced by immunoSEQ multiplex PCR, and TCRdb holds only the in-frame ones, with some missing. The sample lists roughly 49,000 clones, about 79% occurring once. Sequencing was carried out using gut tissue. The receptor source for this set is a girl under 18 with moderate ulcerative colitis. Each CDR3 is given with its conserved first and last residue. Fields, in order: J gene, clone size, V gene, D gene, CDR3 protein, CDR3 DNA. The D gene is left open where the match is weak. A clone size is listed for some rows: how often the clone was seen (once, few, many), or a class if it is expanded.

J: TRBJ1-1
size: NA
V: TRBV18
D: TRBD1
CDR3: CASAGQGEVIGFF
DNA: TGTGCCAGCGCGGGACAGGGTGAGGTAATAGGTTTCTTT

J: TRBJ2-7
size: NA
V: TRBV7-9
D: NA
CDR3: CASSLQGPSYEQYF
DNA: TGTGCCAGCAGCTTACAGGGGCCCTCCTACGAGCAGTACTTC

J: TRBJ2-3
size: NA
V: TRBV29-1
D: NA
CDR3: CSVEDRRPSSSTDTQYF
DNA: TGCAGCGTTGAAGATAGGCGCCCCTCTAGTAGCACAGATACGCAGTATTTT

J: TRBJ1-5
size: NA
V: TRBV4-1
D: NA
CDR3: CASSQGLFTGQPQHF
DNA: TGCGCCAGCAGCCAAGGTCTTTTTACGGGGCAGCCCCAGCATTTT

J: TRBJ1-2
size: few
V: TRBV7-9
D: NA
CDR3: CASSLGSTDYGYTF
DNA: TGTGCCAGCAGCTTAGGATCGACAGACTATGGCTACACCTTC

J: TRBJ1-1
size: NA
V: TRBV2
D: TRBD1
CDR3: CASSTPGTGRTEAFF
DNA: TGTGCCAGCAGTACCCCCGGGACAGGGAGGACTGAAGCTTTCTTT

J: TRBJ1-6
size: NA
V: TRBV6-6
D: NA
CDR3: CASSGEDSNNSPLHF
DNA: TGTGCCAGCAGTGGAGAGGACAGCAATAATTCACCCCTCCACTTT

J: TRBJ1-4
size: NA
V: TRBV28
D: TRBD1
CDR3: CASSPDRGNEKLFF
DNA: TGTGCCAGCAGCCCAGACAGGGGTAATGAAAAACTGTTTTTT

J: TRBJ1-2
size: few
V: TRBV19
D: NA
CDR3: CASSMNDRYGYTF
DNA: TGTGCCAGTAGTATGAATGACCGATATGGCTACACCTTC

J: TRBJ2-1
size: NA
V: TRBV4-3
D: NA
CDR3: CASSQDMAVEQFF
DNA: TGCGCCAGCAGCCAAGATATGGCCGTTGAGCAGTTCTTC

J: TRBJ1-5
size: once
V: TRBV7-2
D: NA
CDR3: CASSLGGISNQPQHF
DNA: TGTGCCAGCAGCTTAGGGGGGATCAGCAATCAGCCCCAGCATTTT

J: TRBJ2-7
size: NA
V: TRBV11-2
D: TRBD1
CDR3: CASSLGGTGGPEQYF
DNA: TGTGCCAGCAGCTTAGGCGGGACAGGGGGTCCCGAGCAGTACTTC

J: TRBJ1-2
size: NA
V: TRBV5-6
D: TRBD1
CDR3: CASSPGQGSYGYTF
DNA: TGTGCCAGCAGCCCTGGACAGGGATCCTATGGCTACACCTTC

J: TRBJ2-6
size: NA
V: TRBV4-3
D: NA
CDR3: CASSQDAGISGANVLTF
DNA: TGCGCCAGCAGCCAAGATGCAGGCATCTCTGGGGCCAACGTCCTGACTTTC

J: TRBJ1-2
size: NA
V: TRBV6-1
D: TRBD1
CDR3: CASSPEGQGYGYTF
DNA: TGTGCCAGCAGTCCCGAGGGACAGGGTTATGGCTACACCTTC

J: TRBJ2-7
size: NA
V: TRBV15
D: NA
CDR3: CATSRGGERNEQYF
DNA: TGTGCCACCAGCAGAGGGGGGGAGCGAAACGAGCAGTACTTC

J: TRBJ1-2
size: NA
V: TRBV7-2
D: TRBD1
CDR3: CASSPGGGANYGYTF
DNA: TGTGCCAGCAGCCCAGGGGGGGGTGCTAACTATGGCTACACCTTC

J: TRBJ1-5
size: NA
V: TRBV27
D: TRBD1
CDR3: CASSLSGQGNQPQHF
DNA: TGTGCCAGCAGTTTATCGGGACAGGGAAATCAGCCCCAGCATTTT

J: TRBJ1-6
size: few
V: TRBV30
D: NA
CDR3: CAWSAPIGSLHF
DNA: TGTGCCTGGAGCGCCCCGATTGGGTCCCTCCACTTT

J: TRBJ2-1
size: NA
V: TRBV15
D: TRBD2
CDR3: CATSRDWAPREDLFGEQFF
DNA: TGTGCCACCAGCAGAGATTGGGCTCCGCGGGAGGATCTTTTCGGTGAGCAGTTCTTC

J: TRBJ2-1
size: NA
V: TRBV27
D: NA
CDR3: CASSLYAGLNYNEQFF
DNA: TGTGCCAGCAGTTTATACGCGGGTCTCAACTACAATGAGCAGTTCTTC

J: TRBJ2-7
size: NA
V: TRBV19
D: NA
CDR3: CASIGQALTYEQYF
DNA: TGTGCCAGTATTGGGCAGGCGTTAACCTACGAGCAGTACTTC

J: TRBJ2-3
size: NA
V: TRBV5-5
D: TRBD1
CDR3: CASLGTAINTQYF
DNA: TGTGCCAGCTTAGGGACAGCGATTAATACGCAGTATTTT

J: TRBJ2-1
size: once
V: TRBV7-8
D: TRBD2
CDR3: CASSLRGGTRSYNEQFF
DNA: TGTGCCAGCAGCTTACGGGGAGGGACTAGGTCCTACAATGAGCAGTTCTTC

J: TRBJ1-5
size: NA
V: TRBV19
D: TRBD1
CDR3: CASSTTGQNQPQHF
DNA: TGTGCCAGTAGTACTACGGGACAGAATCAGCCCCAGCATTTT

J: TRBJ1-6
size: NA
V: TRBV7-9
D: NA
CDR3: CASSLGGGGLNSPLHF
DNA: TGTGCCAGCAGCTTAGGGGGAGGGGGGCTCAATTCACCCCTCCACTTT

J: TRBJ1-2
size: medium-sized
V: TRBV4-1
D: TRBD1
CDR3: CASSQAGQPANYGYTF
DNA: TGCGCCAGCAGCCAAGCGGGACAGCCAGCTAACTATGGCTACACCTTC

J: TRBJ1-5
size: NA
V: TRBV7-9
D: NA
CDR3: CASSLGFGGGQPQHF
DNA: TGTGCCAGCAGCTTAGGGTTCGGGGGCGGTCAGCCCCAGCATTTT

J: TRBJ1-2
size: once
V: TRBV28
D: NA
CDR3: CASQLTLAGAYGYTF
DNA: TGTGCCAGCCAGTTAACTTTAGCGGGGGCGTATGGCTACACCTTC

J: TRBJ2-5
size: NA
V: TRBV14
D: TRBD2
CDR3: CASSQRLAQETQYF
DNA: TGTGCCAGCAGCCAAAGACTAGCCCAAGAGACCCAGTACTTC

J: TRBJ1-1
size: NA
V: TRBV7-8
D: NA
CDR3: CASSRGGMNTEAFF
DNA: TGTGCCAGCAGCAGGGGGGGCATGAACACTGAAGCTTTCTTT

J: TRBJ1-4
size: NA
V: TRBV6-6
D: TRBD1
CDR3: CASSYIQGGTNEKLFF
DNA: TGTGCCAGCAGTTACATTCAGGGGGGTACTAATGAAAAACTGTTTTTT

J: TRBJ1-1
size: NA
V: TRBV7-9
D: TRBD1
CDR3: CASSTGQQRTAFF
DNA: TGTGCCAGCAGCACGGGACAGCAAAGGACGGCTTTCTTT

J: TRBJ2-3
size: NA
V: TRBV15
D: TRBD2
CDR3: CATSRVGGLAGSTDTQYF
DNA: TGTGCCACCAGCAGAGTGGGGGGACTAGCGGGGTCCACAGATACGCAGTATTTT

J: TRBJ1-1
size: NA
V: TRBV6-1
D: NA
CDR3: CASSEFPGGEAEAFF
DNA: TGTGCCAGCAGTGAGTTCCCCGGTGGGGAGGCTGAAGCTTTCTTT

J: TRBJ1-5
size: NA
V: TRBV19
D: TRBD1
CDR3: CASTIDRAGQPQHF
DNA: TGTGCCAGTACCATCGACAGGGCAGGTCAGCCCCAGCATTTT

J: TRBJ2-5
size: NA
V: TRBV7-6
D: NA
CDR3: CASSLFVGGEGETQYF
DNA: TGTGCCAGCAGCTTATTTGTAGGGGGAGAGGGAGAGACCCAGTACTTC

J: TRBJ2-7
size: NA
V: TRBV23-1
D: NA
CDR3: CASSQYVGVEQYF
DNA: TGCGCCAGCAGTCAATACGTCGGGGTAGAGCAGTACTTC

J: TRBJ2-1
size: few
V: TRBV29-1
D: NA
CDR3: CSAGRTDHNEQFF
DNA: TGCAGCGCTGGCCGGACAGACCACAATGAGCAGTTCTTC

J: TRBJ1-2
size: NA
V: TRBV5-4
D: NA
CDR3: CASSSSPSANYGYTF
DNA: TGTGCCAGCAGCTCTTCACCCAGCGCTAACTATGGCTACACCTTC

J: TRBJ1-2
size: once
V: TRBV21-1
D: NA
CDR3: CASSKKLGDNRLNGYTF
DNA: TGTGCCAGCAGCAAAAAGTTAGGGGACAACAGGCTGAATGGCTACACCTTC

J: TRBJ2-7
size: few
V: TRBV4-1
D: TRBD1
CDR3: CASSPWTGPDEQYF
DNA: TGCGCCAGCAGCCCTTGGACAGGGCCAGACGAGCAGTACTTC

J: TRBJ2-7
size: NA
V: TRBV11-3
D: NA
CDR3: CASSLLQEGPYEQYF
DNA: TGTGCCAGCAGCCTACTACAGGAGGGACCCTACGAGCAGTACTTC

J: TRBJ1-2
size: once
V: TRBV7-3
D: NA
CDR3: CASSLKGGYGYTF
DNA: TGTGCCAGCAGCCTGAAGGGGGGCTATGGCTACACCTTC

J: TRBJ1-2
size: NA
V: TRBV30
D: NA
CDR3: CAWNLGNYGYTF
DNA: TGTGCCTGGAATCTAGGGAACTATGGCTACACCTTC

J: TRBJ2-1
size: few
V: TRBV7-9
D: NA
CDR3: CASSEGLYNEQFF
DNA: TGTGCCAGCAGCGAAGGGTTGTACAATGAGCAGTTCTTC

J: TRBJ2-2
size: NA
V: TRBV5-1
D: NA
CDR3: CASSKTARYGELFF
DNA: TGTGCCAGCAGCAAGACGGCTAGGTACGGGGAGCTGTTTTTT

J: TRBJ2-1
size: NA
V: TRBV28
D: NA
CDR3: CASSWTTYNEQFF
DNA: TGTGCCAGCAGCTGGACAACTTACAATGAGCAGTTCTTC

J: TRBJ2-7
size: NA
V: TRBV21-1
D: NA
CDR3: CASSKETTRGCSTSLYF
DNA: TGTGCCAGCAGCAAGGAGACAACCCGAGGCTGTAGTACTTCGTTATACTTC

J: TRBJ1-1
size: NA
V: TRBV30
D: NA
CDR3: CAWSPGFSDLNTEAFF
DNA: TGTGCCTGGAGCCCGGGATTTTCAGATTTGAACACTGAAGCTTTCTTT

J: TRBJ1-2
size: NA
V: TRBV10-3
D: NA
CDR3: CAISENEGHGGYTF
DNA: TGTGCCATCAGTGAGAATGAGGGGCACGGTGGCTACACCTTC

J: TRBJ1-2
size: NA
V: TRBV20-1
D: NA
CDR3: CSAITGNGYTF
DNA: TGCAGTGCTATAACTGGGAATGGCTACACCTTC

J: TRBJ2-7
size: NA
V: TRBV11-2
D: NA
CDR3: CASSLGLELHEQYF
DNA: TGTGCCAGCAGCTTAGGGCTCGAGCTCCACGAGCAGTACTTC

J: TRBJ2-7
size: NA
V: TRBV19
D: TRBD1
CDR3: CASSIQGVSYEQYF
DNA: TGTGCCAGTAGTATACAGGGGGTGTCGTACGAGCAGTACTTC

J: TRBJ1-1
size: NA
V: TRBV5-4
D: NA
CDR3: CASSFIGAGFTNTEAFF
DNA: TGTGCCAGCAGCTTTATCGGGGCAGGGTTTACGAACACTGAAGCTTTCTTT